Listed below are T cell receptor beta chains from one sample, sequenced in a study of OX40 agonist ivuxolimab in advanced cancers. Clones were read by immunoSEQ multiplex PCR, and TCRdb kept only the in-frame ones, dropping some. The profile shows some 11,000 clones, roughly 75% of them singletons. This material consisted of CD4+ or CD8+ T cells sorted from blood, taken in a trial of the OX40 agonist ivuxolimab. All receptors come from an adult with an advanced solid tumor such as melanoma, head and neck, liver or kidney cancer. Each CDR3 is given with its conserved first and last residue. The D gene is left open where the match is weak. Clone size is given for some rows only: seen once, a few or many times, or a class if the clone is expanded.

clone size: .; CDR3 length: 12; J gene: TRBJ1-2; D gene: TRBD1; V gene: TRBV2; CDR3 DNA: TGTGCCAGCAGTGAATTGGACAGGCGCTACACCTTC; CDR3 protein: CASSELDRRYTF
clone size: .; CDR3 length: 15; J gene: TRBJ2-7; D gene: .; V gene: TRBV7-9; CDR3 DNA: TGTGCCAGCAGCTACAGGACAGTTAGCTCCTACGAGCAGTACTTC; CDR3 protein: CASSYRTVSSYEQYF
clone size: few; CDR3 length: 14; J gene: TRBJ1-2; D gene: .; V gene: TRBV6-1; CDR3 DNA: TGTGCCAGCAGCCCCTGGGGGGCCAACTATGGCTACACCTTC; CDR3 protein: CASSPWGANYGYTF
clone size: .; CDR3 length: 17; J gene: TRBJ2-7; D gene: TRBD1; V gene: TRBV7-8; CDR3 DNA: TGTGCCAGCAGCTCCGGACAGGGGTGGCCTGAATTCTACGAGCAGTACTTC; CDR3 protein: CASSSGQGWPEFYEQYF
clone size: medium-sized; CDR3 length: 13; J gene: TRBJ1-1; D gene: .; V gene: TRBV27; CDR3 DNA: TGTGCCAGCAAGCGGACGGTTAACACTGAAGCTTTCTTT; CDR3 protein: CASKRTVNTEAFF
clone size: .; CDR3 length: 13; J gene: TRBJ2-1; D gene: .; V gene: TRBV27; CDR3 DNA: TGTGCCAGCCTTGGCGGGGCTAACAATGAGCAGTTCTTC; CDR3 protein: CASLGGANNEQFF
clone size: .; CDR3 length: 11; J gene: TRBJ2-7; D gene: .; V gene: TRBV20-1; CDR3 DNA: TGCAGTGCGAGGTGGGGGTACGAGCAGTACTTC; CDR3 protein: CSARWGYEQYF
clone size: .; CDR3 length: 16; J gene: TRBJ1-1; D gene: TRBD1; V gene: TRBV10-2; CDR3 DNA: TGCGCCAGCAGTGAGTTCCCGACAGGGCCGAACACTGAAGCTTTCTTT; CDR3 protein: CASSEFPTGPNTEAFF
clone size: few; CDR3 length: 16; J gene: TRBJ2-5; D gene: .; V gene: TRBV15; CDR3 DNA: TGTGCCACCAGCAGGGGAGAGTGGGGAACCCAAGAGACCCAGTACTTC; CDR3 protein: CATSRGEWGTQETQYF
clone size: once; CDR3 length: 14; J gene: TRBJ2-1; D gene: TRBD1; V gene: TRBV5-4; CDR3 DNA: TGTGCCAGCAGCTATGGGACAGCTTACAATGAGCAGTTCTTC; CDR3 protein: CASSYGTAYNEQFF
clone size: .; CDR3 length: 16; J gene: TRBJ2-1; D gene: TRBD1; V gene: TRBV29-1; CDR3 DNA: TGCAGCGTTGAGGGGTTTAGGGACAGGGAATACAATGAGCAGTTCTTC; CDR3 protein: CSVEGFRDREYNEQFF
clone size: .; CDR3 length: 15; J gene: TRBJ2-7; D gene: .; V gene: TRBV21-1; CDR3 DNA: TGTGCCAGCAGCAAGGGCAAGCGTTGCCCTTACGAGCAGTACTTC; CDR3 protein: CASSKGKRCPYEQYF
clone size: .; CDR3 length: 13; J gene: TRBJ2-5; D gene: .; V gene: TRBV30; CDR3 DNA: TGTGCCTGGAGTTCAAGTGACCAAGAGACCCAGTACTTC; CDR3 protein: CAWSSSDQETQYF
clone size: .; CDR3 length: 14; J gene: TRBJ2-2; D gene: .; V gene: TRBV27; CDR3 DNA: TGTGCCAGCAGCCCGACAGGGAACACCGGGGAGCTGTTTTTT; CDR3 protein: CASSPTGNTGELFF
clone size: few; CDR3 length: 13; J gene: TRBJ1-2; D gene: .; V gene: TRBV6-5; CDR3 DNA: TGTGCCAGCAGTTACTCCAGATCCCATGGCTACACCTTC; CDR3 protein: CASSYSRSHGYTF
clone size: .; CDR3 length: 11; J gene: TRBJ1-1; D gene: .; V gene: TRBV11-3; CDR3 DNA: TGTGCCAGCAGCTTAGGAGGTGAAGCTTTCTTT; CDR3 protein: CASSLGGEAFF
clone size: .; CDR3 length: 15; J gene: TRBJ1-2; D gene: .; V gene: TRBV6-5; CDR3 DNA: TGTGCCAGCAGTTACTCGGCCAGGGCCTACTATGGCTACACCTTC; CDR3 protein: CASSYSARAYYGYTF
clone size: once; CDR3 length: 13; J gene: TRBJ1-1; D gene: .; V gene: TRBV9; CDR3 DNA: TGTGCCAGCAGCGTAGGGGGGGAAACTGAAGCTTTCTTT; CDR3 protein: CASSVGGETEAFF
clone size: .; CDR3 length: 12; J gene: TRBJ2-2; D gene: .; V gene: TRBV7-6; CDR3 DNA: TGTGCCAGCAGCTTAGGTACCGGGGAGCTGTTTTTT; CDR3 protein: CASSLGTGELFF
clone size: .; CDR3 length: 15; J gene: TRBJ2-7; D gene: TRBD2; V gene: TRBV5-4; CDR3 DNA: TGTGCCAGCAGCCCGGTCGCGGGAGTGAGGGAAGAGCAGTACTTC; CDR3 protein: CASSPVAGVREEQYF
clone size: .; CDR3 length: 14; J gene: TRBJ2-7; D gene: .; V gene: TRBV29-1; CDR3 DNA: TGCAGCGTTGAGTTACCAACAAGCTCCTACGAGCAGTACTTC; CDR3 protein: CSVELPTSSYEQYF
clone size: .; CDR3 length: 15; J gene: TRBJ2-1; D gene: .; V gene: TRBV28; CDR3 DNA: TGTGCCAGCAGTTTCCTTTTGGGAGCCCACAATGAGCAGTTCTTC; CDR3 protein: CASSFLLGAHNEQFF
clone size: few; CDR3 length: 15; J gene: TRBJ1-4; D gene: .; V gene: TRBV10-3; CDR3 DNA: TGTGCCATCAGTGAGCTGGACGGTTCTAATGAAAAACTGTTTTTT; CDR3 protein: CAISELDGSNEKLFF
clone size: .; CDR3 length: 14; J gene: TRBJ1-6; D gene: .; V gene: TRBV6-1; CDR3 DNA: TGTGCCAGCAGACAGAGCTCCTATAATTCACCCCTCCACTTT; CDR3 protein: CASRQSSYNSPLHF
clone size: .; CDR3 length: 12; J gene: TRBJ1-1; D gene: .; V gene: TRBV6-1; CDR3 DNA: TGTGCCAGCAGCTACCGGGGCGCTGAAGCTTTCTTT; CDR3 protein: CASSYRGAEAFF
clone size: .; CDR3 length: 15; J gene: TRBJ1-2; D gene: .; V gene: TRBV28; CDR3 DNA: TGTGCCAGCAGTCCGCGGACAGTCAAGGGCTATGGCTACACCTTC; CDR3 protein: CASSPRTVKGYGYTF
clone size: .; CDR3 length: 13; J gene: TRBJ2-5; D gene: .; V gene: TRBV15; CDR3 DNA: TGTGCCACCAGCAGGACGAGGGTAGAGACCCAGTACTTC; CDR3 protein: CATSRTRVETQYF
clone size: .; CDR3 length: 13; J gene: TRBJ2-7; D gene: .; V gene: TRBV4-1; CDR3 DNA: TGCGCCAGCAGCCAAGGTCGGGGTTCCGAGCAGTACTTC; CDR3 protein: CASSQGRGSEQYF
clone size: .; CDR3 length: 16; J gene: TRBJ2-2; D gene: TRBD2; V gene: TRBV2; CDR3 DNA: TGTGCCAGCAGCCTCCGGAGCGGGACGGACGCCGGGGAGCTGTTTTTT; CDR3 protein: CASSLRSGTDAGELFF
clone size: once; CDR3 length: 14; J gene: TRBJ2-1; D gene: .; V gene: TRBV27; CDR3 DNA: TGTGCCAGCAGTTTATATGGGGGGACGAGGGAGCAGTTCTTC; CDR3 protein: CASSLYGGTREQFF
clone size: .; CDR3 length: 15; J gene: TRBJ1-2; D gene: .; V gene: TRBV2; CDR3 DNA: TGTGCCAGCAGTGGAGGCGGCAGCCGAGGCTATGGCTACACCTTC; CDR3 protein: CASSGGGSRGYGYTF
clone size: .; CDR3 length: 14; J gene: TRBJ2-7; D gene: TRBD2; V gene: TRBV5-4; CDR3 DNA: TGTGCCAGCAGCCGACTAGCGGGACCGAGCGAGCAGTACTTC; CDR3 protein: CASSRLAGPSEQYF
clone size: .; CDR3 length: 17; J gene: TRBJ2-2; D gene: TRBD1; V gene: TRBV27; CDR3 DNA: TGTGCCAGCAGTTTTTTCTCCGGGACAGGGAACACCGGGGAGCTGTTTTTT; CDR3 protein: CASSFFSGTGNTGELFF
clone size: .; CDR3 length: 15; J gene: TRBJ2-3; D gene: TRBD2; V gene: TRBV4-1; CDR3 DNA: TGCGCCAGCAGCCCCGACAGCGGGGGGCGGGATACGCAGTATTTT; CDR3 protein: CASSPDSGGRDTQYF
clone size: .; CDR3 length: 13; J gene: TRBJ1-1; D gene: .; V gene: TRBV27; CDR3 DNA: TGTGCCAGCAGACTGGGCCCGAACACTGAAGCTTTCTTT; CDR3 protein: CASRLGPNTEAFF
clone size: .; CDR3 length: 15; J gene: TRBJ2-1; D gene: TRBD2; V gene: TRBV9; CDR3 DNA: TGTGCCAGCAGCGATTTTAGCGGGGGTTTAAATGAGCAGTTCTTC; CDR3 protein: CASSDFSGGLNEQFF
clone size: .; CDR3 length: 14; J gene: TRBJ2-7; D gene: .; V gene: TRBV5-4; CDR3 DNA: TGTGCCAGCAGCTTGGGCCGCGAGACCTACGAGCAGTACTTC; CDR3 protein: CASSLGRETYEQYF
clone size: .; CDR3 length: 16; J gene: TRBJ2-7; D gene: TRBD1; V gene: TRBV7-2; CDR3 DNA: TGTGCCAGCAGCCTTTGGACTCCGGGACAGGGGTACGAGCAGTACTTC; CDR3 protein: CASSLWTPGQGYEQYF
clone size: .; CDR3 length: 11; J gene: TRBJ2-2; D gene: .; V gene: TRBV7-9; CDR3 DNA: TGTGCCAGCAGCTTATCCAGGGAGCTGTTTTTT; CDR3 protein: CASSLSRELFF
clone size: .; CDR3 length: 16; J gene: TRBJ2-2; D gene: TRBD2; V gene: TRBV19; CDR3 DNA: TGTGCCAGTACGAGCTCGGGGGGGGCGTACACCGGGGAGCTGTTTTTT; CDR3 protein: CASTSSGGAYTGELFF
clone size: .; CDR3 length: 15; J gene: TRBJ2-7; D gene: TRBD1; V gene: TRBV6-5; CDR3 DNA: TGTGCCAGCACCCTGGGCCGCAGGGGGTACTACGAGCAGTACTTC; CDR3 protein: CASTLGRRGYYEQYF
clone size: .; CDR3 length: 13; J gene: TRBJ2-2; D gene: .; V gene: TRBV7-7; CDR3 DNA: TGTGCTAGCAGCCCGGAAAGTTTAGGGGAGCTGTTTTTT; CDR3 protein: CASSPESLGELFF
clone size: .; CDR3 length: 13; J gene: TRBJ1-1; D gene: .; V gene: TRBV9; CDR3 DNA: TGTGCCAGCAGCGTAGGTAGCGGCACTGAAGCTTTCTTT; CDR3 protein: CASSVGSGTEAFF
clone size: once; CDR3 length: 16; J gene: TRBJ2-3; D gene: TRBD1; V gene: TRBV7-6; CDR3 DNA: TGTGCCAGCAGCTTAACAGGGGACGGGGTCACAGATACGCAGTATTTT; CDR3 protein: CASSLTGDGVTDTQYF
clone size: .; CDR3 length: 13; J gene: TRBJ1-1; D gene: .; V gene: TRBV7-8; CDR3 DNA: TGTGCCAGCAGCTTAGTTGGGAACACTGAAGCTTTCTTT; CDR3 protein: CASSLVGNTEAFF
clone size: .; CDR3 length: 14; J gene: TRBJ1-2; D gene: TRBD1; V gene: TRBV29-1; CDR3 DNA: TGCAGCGTCTCGACAGGGGGCTCTAACTATGGCTACACCTTC; CDR3 protein: CSVSTGGSNYGYTF
clone size: .; CDR3 length: 11; J gene: TRBJ2-3; D gene: .; V gene: TRBV9; CDR3 DNA: TGTGCCAGCAGCGTGGCGGATACGCAGTATTTT; CDR3 protein: CASSVADTQYF
clone size: .; CDR3 length: 15; J gene: TRBJ2-7; D gene: .; V gene: TRBV4-2; CDR3 DNA: TGTGCCAGCAGCTTGGGACCTGGAGGGGGCTACGAGCAGTACTTC; CDR3 protein: CASSLGPGGGYEQYF
clone size: .; CDR3 length: 14; J gene: TRBJ1-1; D gene: TRBD1; V gene: TRBV6-5; CDR3 DNA: TGTGCCAGCAGCCCAGTACAGGGGCTGTCTGAAGCTTTCTTT; CDR3 protein: CASSPVQGLSEAFF
clone size: .; CDR3 length: 15; J gene: TRBJ1-4; D gene: .; V gene: TRBV7-9; CDR3 DNA: TGTGCCAGCAGCTCGCCTGTCCTGCGGAGGGAAAAACTGTTTTTT; CDR3 protein: CASSSPVLRREKLFF
clone size: .; CDR3 length: 16; J gene: TRBJ2-3; D gene: TRBD2; V gene: TRBV28; CDR3 DNA: TGTGCCAGCGAGACCGGGACTAGCGCAGACACAGATACGCAGTATTTT; CDR3 protein: CASETGTSADTDTQYF
clone size: .; CDR3 length: 14; J gene: TRBJ1-4; D gene: .; V gene: TRBV11-2; CDR3 DNA: TGTGCCAGCAGCTCCACTTCAACTAATGAAAAACTGTTTTTT; CDR3 protein: CASSSTSTNEKLFF
clone size: .; CDR3 length: 15; J gene: TRBJ2-7; D gene: .; V gene: TRBV7-7; CDR3 DNA: TGTGCCAGCAGCTACAGGACAGTTAGCTCCTACGAGCAGTACTTC; CDR3 protein: CASSYRTVSSYEQYF
clone size: .; CDR3 length: 11; J gene: TRBJ2-7; D gene: .; V gene: TRBV10-3; CDR3 DNA: TGTGCCACGAGCAAACAGGACGAGCAGTACTTC; CDR3 protein: CATSKQDEQYF
clone size: .; CDR3 length: 15; J gene: TRBJ2-1; D gene: TRBD1; V gene: TRBV6-5; CDR3 DNA: TGTGCCAGCCGACTCGGGACAGGGGGCTACAATGAGCAGTTCTTC; CDR3 protein: CASRLGTGGYNEQFF
clone size: once; CDR3 length: 16; J gene: TRBJ1-2; D gene: TRBD1; V gene: TRBV7-2; CDR3 DNA: TGTGCCAGCAGCGTAGACAGGGGAGGGTCCCTTATTGGGTACACCTTC; CDR3 protein: CASSVDRGGSLIGYTF